The 15 T cell receptor beta chains presented below share a single source sample, sequenced in a study of CD8 T cells in ankylosing spondylitis. TCRdb re-called the 5' RACE reads with MiXCR, one entry per CDR3 protein. The repertoire holds approximately 350,000 distinct CDR3 sequences, with 20% as singletons. The sequenced sample was blood, either unsorted or a sorted T cell fraction (not recorded which). Source of these receptors: a male donor with ankylosing spondylitis or in good health (not recorded which).

This clonotype was observed a handful of times. V is TRBV7-8 and J is TRBJ1-2; D remains unclear. The germline V gene has CDR1 SGHVS and CDR2 FQNEAQ. The CDR3 runs to 12 residues. The germline V and J ends were trimmed by 7 bases and 5 bases, with 11 bases remaining between them. CDR3 sequence (DNA): TGTGCCAGCAAGAACAGCGAATATGGCTACACCTTC. It specifies CASKNSEYGYTF.

The CDR3 reads CSAPGWGQLSGEQYF. The DNA for the CDR3 is TGCAGTGCTCCCGGTTGGGGGCAGCTATCGGGGGAGCAGTACTTC. This rearrangement joins TRBV20-1 to TRBJ2-7, with D possibly TRBD1 on 6 matching bases. The V gene's germline CDR1 is DFQATT and CDR2 SNEGSKA (reference sequence). The CDR3 runs to 15 residues. V was clipped by 5 bases and J by 7 bases, with 24 bases between them.

The chain recombines TRBV7-2 with TRBJ2-7; D tentatively fits TRBD1 or TRBD2 (7 bases each). Germline CDR1 SGHTA, CDR2 FQGNSA. This CDR3 has 14 residues. With 5 bases removed from V and 3 bases from J, the gap between germline ends came to 14 bases. CDR3 in DNA: TGTGCCAGCAGCCCAGGGGGGGGGTTCTACGAGCAGTACTTC. This sequence encodes CASSPGGGFYEQYF.

The CDR3 nucleotides read TGTGCCAGCAGTCCCCCCGGGGCCACGGTTGGGGAGCTGTTTTTT. Translation: CASSPPGATVGELFF. The rearrangement links TRBV28 to TRBJ2-2, with D possibly called TRBD1 or TRBD2 (5 bases each). The CDR3 totals 15 residues. CDR1 and CDR2 from the germline V gene are MDHEN and SYDVKM. Trimming left V 5 bases short and J 8 bases short, with 18 bases between. Full variable domain (missing parts from reference TRBV28 and TRBJ2-2): DVKVTQSSRYLVKRTGEKVFLECVQDMDHENMFWYRQDPGLGLRLIYFSYDVKMKEKGDIPEGYSVSREKKERFSLILESASTNQTSMYLCASSPPGATVGELFFGEGSRLTVL.

The chain joins TRBV10-3 to TRBJ2-1; tentatively, D is TRBD1 (8 bases). The CDR3 spans 14 residues. Per the germline V gene, CDR1 is ENHRY and CDR2 is SYGVKD. Trimming removed 3 bases from V and 6 bases from J, with 12 bases in between. CDR3 in DNA: TGTGCCATCAGTGAACAGGGGGGGCCCAATGAGCAGTTCTTC. Protein: CAISEQGGPNEQFF.

The rearrangement uses TRBV11-1 and TRBJ1-1; the match to TRBD1 covers 8 bases. The V segment lost 5 bases and the J segment 5 bases; nucleotides outside the gene matches: 7. The CDR3 is 14 amino acids. The germline V gene has CDR1 SGHAT and CDR2 FQDESV (reference sequence). Here the CDR3 DNA reads TGTGCCAGCAGCGGTGGACAGGGTTGGACTGAAGCTTTCTTT. This translates into CASSGGQGWTEAFF.

This clonotype turned up a few times. The gene calls are TRBV18 and TRBJ2-3, with 7 bases identical to TRBD1. Germline CDR1 reads KGHSH; CDR2 reads LQKENI. With 6 bases clipped from V and 3 bases from J, the junction kept 6 bases outside the gene matches. The CDR3 loop spans 14 amino acids. CDR3 loop: CASSQTGSTDTQYF. Here the CDR3 DNA reads TGTGCCAGCTCCCAGACAGGGTCGACAGATACGCAGTATTTT.

The chain combines TRBV7-3 with TRBJ2-7, with TRBD2 matching 9 bases. The CDR3 length is 14 residues. Per the germline V gene, CDR1 is SGHTA and CDR2 is FQGTGA. Losses at the gene ends were 8 bases for V and 2 bases for J; bases not matched to a gene: 7. CDR3 in amino acids: CASSSGGRPYEQYF. The CDR3 DNA reads TGTGCCAGCTCGAGCGGGGGGCGACCCTACGAGCAGTACTTC.

The genes are TRBV7-6 and TRBJ2-7; TRBD1 matches 7 bases. In germline, CDR1 is SGHVS, CDR2 FNYEAQ. Trimming cost V 5 bases and J 2 bases; bases outside gene matches: 9. The CDR3 runs 15 residues. The chain's CDR3 is CASSHGTDYTYEQYF. The CDR3 coding sequence is TGTGCCAGCAGCCACGGGACAGATTATACCTACGAGCAGTACTTC. The variable domain in full, with the rest retrieved from reference TRBV7-6 and TRBJ2-7, is GAGVSQSPRYKVTKRGQDVALRCDPISGHVSLYWYRQALGQGPEFLTYFNYEAQQDKSGLPNDRFSAERPEGSISTLTIQRTEQRDSAMYRCASSHGTDYTYEQYFGPGTRLTVT.

This clonotype turned up a few times. The J gene is TRBJ2-5, the V gene TRBV6-1, with D possibly matching TRBD1 (6 bases). The CDR3 loop spans 12 amino acids. Germline-derived CDR1 and CDR2 are MNHNS and SASEGT. Between the trimmed V and J ends, which lost 7 bases and 2 bases, there was a span of 8 bases. The CDR3 protein is CASNGQQETQYF. The DNA of the CDR3 is TGTGCCAGCAATGGACAGCAAGAGACCCAGTACTTC.

This clonotype was counted only a few times. V gene TRBV7-8 combines with J gene TRBJ2-3; D is undetermined. Between the trimmed V and J ends, which lost 0 bases and 0 bases, there was a span of 10 bases. This CDR3 comprises 16 residues. Per the germline V gene, CDR1 is SGHVS and CDR2 is FQNEAQ. CDR3 protein: CASSLARGASTDTQYF. In DNA form, the CDR3 reads TGTGCCAGCAGCTTAGCTCGCGGAGCTAGCACAGATACGCAGTATTTT. Combining the CDR3 with reference TRBV7-8 and TRBJ2-3 gives the whole variable domain GAGVSQSPRYKVAKRGQDVALRCDPISGHVSLFWYQQALGQGPEFLTYFQNEAQLDKSGLPSDRFFAERPEGSVSTLKIQRTQQEDSAVYLCASSLARGASTDTQYFGPGTRLTVL.

CDR3 bases: TGTGCCAGCAGCTCGGAGCGGGAGAGCTCCTACAATGAGCAGTTCTTC. This codes for CASSSERESSYNEQFF. This sequence joins TRBV7-9 and TRBJ2-1; 8 positions agree with TRBD2. Germline V gives CDR1 SEHNR, CDR2 FQNEAQ (reference sequence). V was pared by 4 bases and J by 0 bases, with 5 bases of the junction left unmatched. The CDR3 has 16 amino acids. The variable domain in full, completed from reference TRBV7-9 and TRBJ2-1, reads DTGVSQNPRHKITKRGQNVTFRCDPISEHNRLYWYRQTLGQGPEFLTYFQNEAQLEKSRLLSDRFSAERPKGSFSTLEIQRTEQGDSAMYLCASSSERESSYNEQFFGPGTRLTVL.

The chain combines TRBV15 with TRBJ2-3, with 11 bases identical to TRBD1. Germline CDR1 is LNHNV and CDR2 is YYDKDF (reference sequence). This CDR3 has 16 amino acids. V was clipped by 1 base and J by 5 bases; unmatched bases: 5. As DNA, the CDR3 is TGTGCCACCAGCAGAGGGACAGGGGGCTACGAAGATACGCAGTATTTT. Its translation: CATSRGTGGYEDTQYF.

In this sample, this clonotype turned up once. The chain joins TRBV5-1 to TRBJ2-3; 11 positions agree with TRBD2. Germline V gene lookup returns CDR1 SGHRS and CDR2 YFSETQ. V shed 4 bases, J shed 0 bases, and the junction held 4 bases outside the gene matches. CDR3 length: 16 residues. CDR3 amino acids: CASSSGTSGSTDTQYF. DNA for the CDR3: TGCGCCAGCAGCAGCGGGACTAGCGGAAGCACAGATACGCAGTATTTT.

The J gene is TRBJ2-5, the V gene TRBV12-3 or TRBV12-4; 9 positions agree with TRBD2. Trimming removed 3 bases from V and 2 bases from J; junction bases left unmatched: 4. The CDR3 is made up of 15 amino acids. CDR3 amino acids: CASSFERGAQETQYF. CDR3 DNA: TGTGCCAGCAGTTTTGAGCGGGGGGCACAAGAGACCCAGTACTTC.